This TCR beta chain stems from a study of blood T cell repertoires in COVID-19. Study-level information: PBMCs, B-cell-depleted T cells, or T cells were the source of the cDNA or gDNA that made up the material.

Per the original methods: Reference gene primer amplification gave nucleated cell count estimates. Clones were sequenced by immunoSEQ multiplex PCR, and TCRdb holds only the in-frame ones, with some missing. D and trimming come from the DNA, and the V and J calls and clone size come from that table. The repertoire includes 350,000 or so clones, around nine tenths of them detected once, and 1% sits in the top ten. The study recruited exposed participants who had met a COVID-19 case within 2 weeks before entry. The CDR3 loop spans 19 amino acids. Germline V CDR1 and CDR2: SGHAT, FQNNGV. Trimming took off 1 base at V and 1 base at J, with 17 bases between the two ends.

The sequencing sample was made of PBMCs or T cells enriched from blood (not recorded which). This chain connects TRBV11-2 to TRBJ2-6; the D gene is possibly TRBD1 (5 bases). This receptor was taken from a young woman who had been exposed to COVID-19. The CDR3 nucleotides read TGTGCCAGCAGCTTAGTATGGGGTCAGGGTAGGTCTGGGGCCAACGTCCTGACTTTC. Translation gives CASSLVWGQGRSGANVLTF. The variable domain in full, completed from reference TRBV11-2 and TRBJ2-6, reads EAGVAQSPRYKIIEKRQSVAFWCNPISGHATLYWYQQILGQGPKLLIQFQNNGVVDDSQLPKDRFSAERLKGVDSTLKIQPAKLEDSAVYLCASSLVWGQGRSGANVLTFGAGSRLTVL.